What follows describes a single TCR beta chain. Its target antigen remains unknown. There are no base qualities to consult, and no much larger clone falls within one base. For TCRbeta CDR3 sequencing, genomic DNA from the sorted cells was extracted using the QIAGEN DNeasy Blood and Tissue Kit. High-throughput TCRbeta CDR3 sequencing was carried out commercially through immunoSEQ, with PCR amplification with bias correction and internal controls included. In the source study's methods: Unique productive TCRbeta sequences were defined by CDR3 nucleotide sequence where primers matched, and otherwise by CDR3 amino acid sequence together with Vbeta and Jbeta genes. To correct for sorting error, sequences found in more than one sorted population at a frequency ratio of 2:1 or less were discarded, and the remaining shared sequences were assigned to the population with the higher frequency. Donor-reactive sequences were defined as at least 5-fold expanded in CFSE-low cells versus unstimulated cells, with frequency of at least 0.01% in CFSE-low cells. Jensen-Shannon divergence calculated on the top 100 TCRbeta sequences ranked by frequency was used to measure repertoire divergence. For samples with multiple sequencing runs, sorting error was corrected in each run separately before the runs were combined. TCRdb took this table from immuneACCESS and kept in-frame rearrangements with V and J called. Such tables lack part of the clones; where checked against another copy, unresolved V genes explain under half of the gap, and the rest is unexplained. D and trimming come from the DNA, and the V and J calls and clone size come from that table. The sample has about 240,000 clones on record, more than 65% of them singletons. Jointly, the top ten make up about 0.68% of the sample.

Thawed PBMCs were FACS-sorted into unstimulated Tregs (CD4+CD25+CD127-), CD4+ non-Tregs (CD4+CD25-), CD4 cells and CD8 cells. Blood from healthy controls was obtained either as purchased buffy coats or from healthy volunteers. Healthy control blood was processed by Ficoll density gradient to PBMCs and cryopreserved; patient PBMCs were collected before and after transplant. This entry is derived from a study of Tregs in tolerant kidney transplant recipients (dated by TCRdb to between 2018 and 2021). Turning to the overall study: Before combined kidney and bone marrow transplantation, this study identified donor-specific regulatory T cells using TCRbeta sequencing and then followed those same cells after transplant. In a few healthy controls, several methods of expanding Tregs specific for an allogeneic donor were compared by TCRbeta repertoire sequencing.

The investigation overall reported the following: The study was constrained by small patient numbers, and validation of the findings is required in larger populations and under other immunosuppression protocols. Expanding Tregs with activated donor B cells appeared to identify the most biologically relevant and donor-specific TCRbeta repertoire. Biological reproducibility was not directly assessed, although technical replication error appeared to be minimal.

The CDR3 sequence holds 15 residues, the cysteine and phenylalanine included. Of the read, only the CDR3 DNA is kept; its 45 bases are in frame from base 1. The germline V gene supplies CDR1 MNHEY and CDR2 SVGAGI. After removal of 6 bases from V and 0 bases from J, the junction retains 3 bases not matched to a gene. Sequenced input: CD4+ T cells from blood. This receptor chain uses TRBV6-5 and TRBJ2-2, and 8 junctional nucleotides match TRBD1. The sequence derives from a human donor in good health. The DNA sequence is as follows: TGTGCCAGCAGCCGGACAGGGACGAACACCGGGGAGCTGTTTTTT. Its protein product is CASSRTGTNTGELFF.